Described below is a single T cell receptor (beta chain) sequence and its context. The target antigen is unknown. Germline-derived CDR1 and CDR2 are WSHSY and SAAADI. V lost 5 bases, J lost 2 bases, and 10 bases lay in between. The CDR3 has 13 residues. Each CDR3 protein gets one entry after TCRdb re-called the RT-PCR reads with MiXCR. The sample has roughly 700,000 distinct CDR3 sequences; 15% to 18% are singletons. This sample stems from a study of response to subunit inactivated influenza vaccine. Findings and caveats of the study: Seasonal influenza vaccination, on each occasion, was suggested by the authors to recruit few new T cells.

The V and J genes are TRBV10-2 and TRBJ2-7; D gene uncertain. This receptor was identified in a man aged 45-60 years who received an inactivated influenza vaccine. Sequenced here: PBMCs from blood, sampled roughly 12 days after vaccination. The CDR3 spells CASSQGYPYEQYF. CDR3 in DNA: TGCGCCAGCAGTCAAGGATACCCCTACGAGCAGTACTTC.